The entry that follows covers one T cell receptor beta chain sequence. V was clipped by 0 bases and J by 3 bases, with 7 bases between them. The CDR3 sequence is 14 residues long. The germline gives CDR1 SGHDT, CDR2 YYEEEE. This sample is drawn from a study of OX40 agonist ivuxolimab in advanced cancers. Overall study: Participants, approximately 80% male, averaged roughly 60 years of age, ranging from roughly 20 to 79.

Assay used: immunoSEQ multiplex PCR; TCRdb lists only in-frame clones, some missing. This table has 60,000 to 85,000 clones, around 73% appearing once. The sequence came from an adult with an advanced solid tumor such as melanoma, head and neck, liver or kidney cancer. The specimen comprised CD4+ or CD8+ T cells sorted from blood, sampled in a trial of the OX40 agonist ivuxolimab. The genes are TRBV5-6 and TRBJ1-5; tentatively, D is TRBD1 (5 bases). Here the CDR3 DNA reads TGTGCCAGCAGCTTGGCCGGGACCAATCAGCCCCAGCATTTT. Amino acid sequence: CASSLAGTNQPQHF.